The 10 T cell receptor beta chains below were found in one sample sequenced in a study of CD8 T cells in ankylosing spondylitis. Study-level results: Several highly homologous variants formed a TCR beta motif that appeared characteristic of ankylosing spondylitis blood.

These TCRs' antigens remain unknown. TCRdb itself ran the 5' RACE reads through MiXCR, one entry per CDR3 protein. Among about 510,000 distinct CDR3 sequences listed, approximately 5.3% were seen once. The sequenced material came from blood, either unsorted or a sorted T cell fraction (not recorded which). These receptors were collected from a male donor with ankylosing spondylitis.

This clonotype has at least ten counts. The DNA for the CDR3 is TGTGCCAGCAGTTTACACAGGGCTCCCTACGAGCAGTACTTC. This encodes CASSLHRAPYEQYF. This chain connects TRBV12-3 or TRBV12-4 to TRBJ2-7, with a possible D match to TRBD1 (6 bases). This CDR3 contains 14 residues. The V end lost 2 bases, the J end lost 2 bases, and 10 bases lay between the germline ends.

Many counts were recorded for this clonotype. The V and J genes are TRBV7-2 and TRBJ2-5; perhaps TRBD1 as D (5 bases). The CDR3 runs 13 residues. Per the germline V gene, CDR1 is SGHTA and CDR2 is FQGNSA. Trimming took 5 bases from V and 5 from J, leaving 12 bases between them. The DNA for the CDR3 is TGTGCCAGCAGCCCCAGGGTCAGGGAGACCCAGTACTTC. This translates into CASSPRVRETQYF. Together with reference TRBV7-2 and TRBJ2-5, the CDR3 gives the full variable domain: GAGVSQSPSNKVTEKGKDVELRCDPISGHTALYWYRQSLGQGLEFLIYFQGNSAPDKSGLPSDRFSAERTGGSVSTLTIQRTQQEDSAVYLCASSPRVRETQYFGPGTRLLVL.

The genes are TRBV11-2 and TRBJ2-7; D gene ambiguous. CDR3 length: 12 residues. V lost 4 bases, J lost 3 bases, and 7 bases lay in between. Germline-derived CDR1 and CDR2 are SGHAT and FQNNGV. CDR3 coding DNA: TGTGCCAGCAGCTCGATGGACTACGAGCAGTACTTC. Translated: CASSSMDYEQYF. Filled out from reference TRBV11-2 and TRBJ2-7, the complete variable domain reads EAGVAQSPRYKIIEKRQSVAFWCNPISGHATLYWYQQILGQGPKLLIQFQNNGVVDDSQLPKDRFSAERLKGVDSTLKIQPAKLEDSAVYLCASSSMDYEQYFGPGTRLTVT.

As for this clonotype: This may come from a read error, since a much larger clone is one base off. The V gene is TRBV6-1, the J gene TRBJ1-1; D unclear. The CDR3 is made up of 13 amino acids. Germline loops: CDR1 MNHNS, CDR2 SASEGT. In DNA form, the CDR3 reads TGTGCCAGCAGTCCACGGGCTGGCACTGAAGCTTACTTT. This translates into CASSPRAGTEAYF.

This clonotype has only a few counts. The chain combines TRBV7-9 with TRBJ2-2; no firm D call. The germline CDR1 and CDR2 sequences are SEHNR and FQNEAQ (reference sequence). V was shortened by 5 bases and J by 3 bases, with 10 bases between the two germline ends. There are 14 residues in the CDR3. CDR3 loop: CASSPAGYTGELFF. Here the CDR3 DNA reads TGTGCCAGCAGCCCAGCCGGGTACACCGGGGAGCTGTTTTTT. The full variable domain, its missing parts supplied by reference TRBV7-9 and TRBJ2-2, is DTGVSQNPRHKITKRGQNVTFRCDPISEHNRLYWYRQTLGQGPEFLTYFQNEAQLEKSRLLSDRFSAERPKGSFSTLEIQRTEQGDSAMYLCASSPAGYTGELFFGEGSRLTVL.

This clonotype came up many times. This chain links TRBV4-1 with TRBJ1-6; D ambiguous. Germline V gene data show CDR1 as MGHRA and CDR2 as YSYEKL. The V and J ends lost 6 bases and 1 base respectively, with 4 bases between them. The CDR3 has 13 residues. This CDR3 reads CASRESYNSPLHF. The CDR3 DNA reads TGCGCCAGCAGGGAGTCCTATAATTCACCCCTCCACTTT.

This clonotype was seen ten or more times. The chain couples TRBV12-3 or TRBV12-4 to TRBJ2-1, with unresolved D. The CDR3 sequence is 11 residues long. V lost 5 bases to trimming and J lost 12 bases, with 11 bases between them. CDR3 sequence (DNA): TGTGCCAGCAGTATGCTCGACGGGCAGTTCTTC. Its protein is CASSMLDGQFF.

This chain links TRBV15 with TRBJ2-2, with 8 nucleotides matching TRBD1. Losses at the gene ends were 0 bases for V and 7 bases for J; bases not matched to a gene: 4. CDR3 size: 15 residues. Germline V CDR1 and CDR2: LNHNV, YYDKDF (reference sequence). CDR3 coding DNA: TGTGCCACCAGCAGAGACAGGGGGCAGGTCGGGGAGCTGTTTTTT. Translated, it gives CATSRDRGQVGELFF.

This clonotype was seen many times. This chain uses TRBV7-8 with TRBJ1-1, with D possibly being TRBD1 (5 bases). The germline V gene has CDR1 SGHVS and CDR2 FQNEAQ. CDR3 size: 15 residues. Trimming cost V 5 bases and J 5 bases, with 18 bases left between them. The CDR3 sequence: CASSPGRLGDTEAFF. CDR3 DNA: TGTGCCAGCAGCCCGGGACGGCTGGGAGATACTGAAGCTTTCTTT.

This clonotype has at least ten counts. This chain connects TRBV18 to TRBJ2-7, with 8 bases identical to TRBD1. The V gene end was trimmed by 3 bases and the J gene end by 4 bases; junction bases not matched to a gene: 5. The CDR3 has 14 residues. Germline V CDR1 and CDR2: KGHSH, LQKENI. The CDR3: CASSPQGARYEQYF. Written as DNA, the CDR3 is TGTGCCAGCTCACCTCAGGGGGCAAGGTACGAGCAGTACTTC.